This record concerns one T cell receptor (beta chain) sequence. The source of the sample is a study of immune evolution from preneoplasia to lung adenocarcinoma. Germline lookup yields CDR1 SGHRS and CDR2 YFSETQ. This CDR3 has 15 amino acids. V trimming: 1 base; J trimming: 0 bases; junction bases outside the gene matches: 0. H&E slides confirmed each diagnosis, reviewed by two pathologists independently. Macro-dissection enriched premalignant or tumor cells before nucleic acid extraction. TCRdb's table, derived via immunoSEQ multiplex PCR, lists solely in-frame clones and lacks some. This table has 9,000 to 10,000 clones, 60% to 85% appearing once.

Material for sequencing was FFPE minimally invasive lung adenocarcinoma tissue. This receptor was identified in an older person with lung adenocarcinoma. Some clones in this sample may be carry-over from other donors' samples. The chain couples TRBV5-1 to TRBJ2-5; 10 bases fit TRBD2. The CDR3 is CASSLTSGDQETQYF. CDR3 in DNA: TGCGCCAGCAGCTTGACTAGCGGGGACCAAGAGACCCAGTACTTC.